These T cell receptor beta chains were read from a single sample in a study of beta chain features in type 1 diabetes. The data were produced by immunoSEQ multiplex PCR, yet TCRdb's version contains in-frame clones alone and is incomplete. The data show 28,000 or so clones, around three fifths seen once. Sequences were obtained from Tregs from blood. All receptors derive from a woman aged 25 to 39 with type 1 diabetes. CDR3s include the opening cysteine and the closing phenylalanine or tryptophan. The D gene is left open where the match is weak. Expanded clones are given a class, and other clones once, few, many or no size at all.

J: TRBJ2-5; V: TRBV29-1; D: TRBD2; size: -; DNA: TGCAGCGGCCTAGCGGGAGCAGAGACCCAGTACTTC; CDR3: CSGLAGAETQYF
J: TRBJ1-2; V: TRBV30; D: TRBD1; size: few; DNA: TGTGCCTGGAGTGCAGGGGGCGACTTGGGCTACACCTTC; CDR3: CAWSAGGDLGYTF
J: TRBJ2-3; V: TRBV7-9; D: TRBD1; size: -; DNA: TGTGCCAGCAGCCCATGGGACAGGGTCCTGGCAGATACGCAGTATTTT; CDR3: CASSPWDRVLADTQYF
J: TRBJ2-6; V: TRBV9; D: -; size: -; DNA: TGTGCCAGCAGCGTAGCCGGTACTGGGGCCAACGTCCTGACTTTC; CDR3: CASSVAGTGANVLTF
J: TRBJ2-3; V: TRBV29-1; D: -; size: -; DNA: TGCAGCTCGAAGCAAGATACGCAGTATTTT; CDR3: CSSKQDTQYF
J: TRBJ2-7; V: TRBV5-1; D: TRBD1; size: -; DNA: TGCGCCAGCAGCTTGGCCCCCGGGACAGGGGCCTACGAGCAGTACTTC; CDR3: CASSLAPGTGAYEQYF
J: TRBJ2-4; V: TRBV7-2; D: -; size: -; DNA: TGTGCCAGCAGCCATCCGTCGGACATTCAGTACTTC; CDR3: CASSHPSDIQYF
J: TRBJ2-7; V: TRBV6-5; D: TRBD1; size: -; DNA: TGTGCCAGCAGTTCGGGACAGCTTTGGAAGCAGTACTTC; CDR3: CASSSGQLWKQYF
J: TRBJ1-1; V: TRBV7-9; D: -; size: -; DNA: TGTGCCAGCAGCTTAACAGGGATGAACACTGAAGCTTTCTTT; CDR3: CASSLTGMNTEAFF
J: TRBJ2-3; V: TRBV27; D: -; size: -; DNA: TGTGCCAGCAGTTTATGGACTTCCACAGATACGCAGTATTTT; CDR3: CASSLWTSTDTQYF
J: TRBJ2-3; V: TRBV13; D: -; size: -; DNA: TGTGCCAGCAGCCCCAGAGGGGGGGGTTACACAGATACGCAGTATTTT; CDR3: CASSPRGGGYTDTQYF
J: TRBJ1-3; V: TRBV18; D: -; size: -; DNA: TGTGCCAGCTCACCCGCCTGGGGAGGTGGAAACACCATATATTTT; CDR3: CASSPAWGGGNTIYF
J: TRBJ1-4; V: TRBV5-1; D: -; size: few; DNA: TGCGCCAGCAGCCCCACTTCACGGGGTAATGAAAAACTGTTTTTT; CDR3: CASSPTSRGNEKLFF
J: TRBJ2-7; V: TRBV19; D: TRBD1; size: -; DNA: TGTGCCAGTAGTAGCCGGGACAGGGCCCCCTACGAGCAGTACTTC; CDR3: CASSSRDRAPYEQYF
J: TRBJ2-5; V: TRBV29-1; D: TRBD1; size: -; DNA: TGCAGCGTTGACACAGGGGAAGGGGAGACCCAGTACTTC; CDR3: CSVDTGEGETQYF
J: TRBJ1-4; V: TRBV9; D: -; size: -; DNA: TGTGCCAGCAGCGTAGATTCAGGGCGGACTGAAAAACTGTTTTTT; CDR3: CASSVDSGRTEKLFF
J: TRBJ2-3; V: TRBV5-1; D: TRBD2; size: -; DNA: TGCGCCAGCAGCTTTTTGGCTAGCGGTGCAGATACGCAGTATTTT; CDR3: CASSFLASGADTQYF
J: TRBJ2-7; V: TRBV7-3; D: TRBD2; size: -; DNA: TGTGCCAGCAGCTCACGAGTGCTTGGGACTAGCGGATCCTACGAGCAGTACTTC; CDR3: CASSSRVLGTSGSYEQYF
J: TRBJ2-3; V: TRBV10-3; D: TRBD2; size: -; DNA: TGTGCCATCAGTGCCAGGACTAGCGGCACAGATACGCAGTATTTT; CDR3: CAISARTSGTDTQYF
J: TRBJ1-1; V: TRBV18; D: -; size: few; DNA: TGTGCCAGCTCGCCCCAGGGAGGCGACACTGAAGCTTTCTTT; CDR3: CASSPQGGDTEAFF
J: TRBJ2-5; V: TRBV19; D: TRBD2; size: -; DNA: TGTGCCAGTAGTATTACGGGACTAGCGGGTGTCGAGACCCAGTACTTC; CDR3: CASSITGLAGVETQYF
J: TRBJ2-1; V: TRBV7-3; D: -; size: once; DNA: TGTGCCAGCAGCCTATCCGGCTCTAGCGTGGAGCAGTTCTTC; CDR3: CASSLSGSSVEQFF
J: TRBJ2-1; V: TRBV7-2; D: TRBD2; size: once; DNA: TGTGCCAGCAGCTTAGGTCCCGGGAGGGCAATTAACGCGTTCTTC; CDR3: CASSLGPGRAINAFF
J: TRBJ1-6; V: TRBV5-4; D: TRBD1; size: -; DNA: TGTGCCAGCAGCTTGGCAGGGGGAAATTCACCCCTCCACTTT; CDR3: CASSLAGGNSPLHF
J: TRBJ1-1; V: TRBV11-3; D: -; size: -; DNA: TGTGCCAGCAGTTTACAGTTCGACACTGAAGCTTTCTTT; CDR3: CASSLQFDTEAFF
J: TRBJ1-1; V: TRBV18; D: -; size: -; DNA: TGTGCCAGCTCACCGGACTCGAAGGGCACTGAAGCTTTCTTT; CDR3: CASSPDSKGTEAFF
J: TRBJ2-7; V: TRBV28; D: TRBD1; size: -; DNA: TGTGCCAGCAGTTTAGGGTGGGGACAGGGGGCCTACGAGCAGTACTTC; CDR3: CASSLGWGQGAYEQYF
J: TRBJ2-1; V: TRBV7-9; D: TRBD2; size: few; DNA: TGTGCCAGCAGCCCAGACGGGGGGGGGTACCATGAGCAGTTCTTC; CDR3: CASSPDGGGYHEQFF
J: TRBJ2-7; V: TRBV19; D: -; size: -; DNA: TGTGCCAGTAGTATAAAGGGAGGTCGAGCGCCTCCCTACGAGCAGTACTTC; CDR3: CASSIKGGRAPPYEQYF
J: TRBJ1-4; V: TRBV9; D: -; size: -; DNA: TGTGCCAGCAGCGTAGGCCCCTCGCAGGCAACTAATGAAAAACTGTTTTTT; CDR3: CASSVGPSQATNEKLFF
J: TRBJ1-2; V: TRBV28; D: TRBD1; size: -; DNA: TGTGCCAGCAGTTTATCCCCCTCTGGACAGGGGGGAGGCTACACCTTC; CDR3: CASSLSPSGQGGGYTF
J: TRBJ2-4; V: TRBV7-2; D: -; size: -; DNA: TGTGCCAGCAGCTTTACCCCGCTTCAGAACATTCAGTACTTC; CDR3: CASSFTPLQNIQYF
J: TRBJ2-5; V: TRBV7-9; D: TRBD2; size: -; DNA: TGTGCCAGCAGCTTCGGACTAGCTGTAAAGTACTTC; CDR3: CASSFGLAVKYF
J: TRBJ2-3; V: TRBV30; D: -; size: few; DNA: TGTGCCTGGATAATGCGCGGCACAGATACGCAGTATTTT; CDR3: CAWIMRGTDTQYF
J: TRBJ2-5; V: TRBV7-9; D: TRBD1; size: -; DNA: TGTGCCAGCAGCTCGGGACAGGGGGCGCGGGAGACCCAGTACTTC; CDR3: CASSSGQGARETQYF
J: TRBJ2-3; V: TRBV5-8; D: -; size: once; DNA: TGTGCCAGCAGCTGGGGCGCAGCGCCCACAGATACGCAGTATTTT; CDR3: CASSWGAAPTDTQYF
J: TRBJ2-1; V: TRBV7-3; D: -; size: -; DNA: TGTGCCAGCAGCTTCGGCGGAAATTACAATGAGCAGTTCTTC; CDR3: CASSFGGNYNEQFF
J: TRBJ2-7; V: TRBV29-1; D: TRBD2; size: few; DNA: TGCAGCGTTGAGGGCGGGGGCTCCTACGAGCAGTACTTC; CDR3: CSVEGGGSYEQYF
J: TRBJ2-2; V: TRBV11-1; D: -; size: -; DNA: TGTGCCAGCAGCCCCGTCGGTACCGGGGAGCTGTTTTTT; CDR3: CASSPVGTGELFF
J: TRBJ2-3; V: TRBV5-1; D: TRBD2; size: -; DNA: TGCGCCAGCAGGTCCGGGACTAGCGGTATGCTTAGCACAGATACGCAGTATTTT; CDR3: CASRSGTSGMLSTDTQYF
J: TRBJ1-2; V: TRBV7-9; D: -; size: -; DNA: TGTGCCAGCAGCTTAGCTCCCGACGGGCAGGGGTTTGGCTACACCTTC; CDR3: CASSLAPDGQGFGYTF
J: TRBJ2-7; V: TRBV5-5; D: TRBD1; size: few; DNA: TGTGCCAGCAAGTTTATGGGACAGCGGTCCTCCGAGCAGTACTTC; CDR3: CASKFMGQRSSEQYF
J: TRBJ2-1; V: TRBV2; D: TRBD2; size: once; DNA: TGTGCCAGCAATCTACTAGCGGGCACCTACAATGAGCAGTTCTTC; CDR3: CASNLLAGTYNEQFF
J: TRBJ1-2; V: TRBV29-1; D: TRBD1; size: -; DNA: TGCAGCGGGGACAGGGGGCAGAATGGCTACACCTTC; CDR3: CSGDRGQNGYTF
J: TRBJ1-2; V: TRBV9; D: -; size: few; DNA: TGTGCCAGCAGCTTCCAACGGGGGTTCGGCTATGGCTACACCTTC; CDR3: CASSFQRGFGYGYTF
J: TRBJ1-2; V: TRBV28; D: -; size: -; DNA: TGTGCCAGCAGTTTTCGAGACACCTTCTATGGCTACACCTTT; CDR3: CASSFRDTFYGYTF
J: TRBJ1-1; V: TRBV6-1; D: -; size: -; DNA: TGTGCCAGCAGTGAGGAGGGGTCTGAAGCTTTCTTT; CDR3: CASSEEGSEAFF
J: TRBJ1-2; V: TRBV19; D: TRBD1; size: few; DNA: TGTGCCAGTAGTCCGTACAAGCGGACAGGGATCATTGGCTACACCTTC; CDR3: CASSPYKRTGIIGYTF
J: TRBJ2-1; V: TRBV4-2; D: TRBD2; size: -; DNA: TGTGCCAGCAGCCAAGAAGCGGGAGGGTACAATGAGCAGTTCTTC; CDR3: CASSQEAGGYNEQFF
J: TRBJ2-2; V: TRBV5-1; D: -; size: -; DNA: TGCGCCAGCAGCTTGGTGACTGGATACTACACCGGGGAGCTGTTTTTT; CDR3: CASSLVTGYYTGELFF
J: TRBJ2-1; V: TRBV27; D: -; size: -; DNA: TGTGCCAGCAGTTTCGGACTGGGAACCTACAATGAGCAGTTCTTC; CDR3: CASSFGLGTYNEQFF
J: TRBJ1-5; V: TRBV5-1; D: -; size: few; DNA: TGCGCCAGCAGCTTGGGGACAAATAATCAGCCCCAGCATTTT; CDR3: CASSLGTNNQPQHF
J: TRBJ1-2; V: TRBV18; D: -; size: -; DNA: TGTGCCAGCTCACAGACAGACTATGGCTACACCTTC; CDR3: CASSQTDYGYTF
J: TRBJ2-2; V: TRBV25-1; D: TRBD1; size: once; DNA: TGTGCCAGCAGTGTAGCCGGGACAGGGAAGGCCGGGGAGCTGTTTTTT; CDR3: CASSVAGTGKAGELFF
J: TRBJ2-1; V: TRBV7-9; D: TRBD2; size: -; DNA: TGTGCCAGCAGCCCTGCCTGGGGGCTAGCGGGATACAATGAGCAGTTCTTC; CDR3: CASSPAWGLAGYNEQFF
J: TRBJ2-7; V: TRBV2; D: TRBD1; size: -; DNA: TGTGCCAGCAGTGAGAGGACAGGGGGTCTCAACGAGCAGTACTTC; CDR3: CASSERTGGLNEQYF
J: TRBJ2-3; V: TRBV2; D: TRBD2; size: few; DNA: TGTGCCAGCAGTATGCGGGAGACTAGCACAGATACGCAGTATTTT; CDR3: CASSMRETSTDTQYF
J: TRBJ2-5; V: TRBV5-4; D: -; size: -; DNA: TGTGCCAGCACCCAACAAGAGACCCAGTACTTC; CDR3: CASTQQETQYF